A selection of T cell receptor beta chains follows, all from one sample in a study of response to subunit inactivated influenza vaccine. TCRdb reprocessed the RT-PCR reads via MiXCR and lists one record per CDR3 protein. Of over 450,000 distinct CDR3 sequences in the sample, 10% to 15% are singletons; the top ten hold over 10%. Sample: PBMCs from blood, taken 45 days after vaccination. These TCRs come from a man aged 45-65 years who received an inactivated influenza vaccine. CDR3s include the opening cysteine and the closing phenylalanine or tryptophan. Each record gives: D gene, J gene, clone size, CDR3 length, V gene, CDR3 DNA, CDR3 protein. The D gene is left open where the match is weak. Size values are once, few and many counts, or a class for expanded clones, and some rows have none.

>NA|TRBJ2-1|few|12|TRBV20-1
TGCAGTGCTAGAGGACTGAGAAATGAGCAGTTCTTC
CSARGLRNEQFF
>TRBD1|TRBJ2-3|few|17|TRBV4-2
TGTGCCAGCAGCCCGCATTTTGGACAGGGGAGATCGGATACGCAGTATTTT
CASSPHFGQGRSDTQYF
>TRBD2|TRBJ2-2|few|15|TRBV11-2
TGTGCCAGCAGCGCCGGACTAGCGAACACCGGGGAGCTGTTTTTT
CASSAGLANTGELFF
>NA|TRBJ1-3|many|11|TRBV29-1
TGCAGCGCCGACGGTGGAAACACCATATATTTT
CSADGGNTIYF
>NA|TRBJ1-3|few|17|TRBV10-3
TGTGCCATCGGAGAAAAACGCCACAGGGTGGCTGGAAACACCATATATTTT
CAIGEKRHRVAGNTIYF
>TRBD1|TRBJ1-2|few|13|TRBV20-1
TGCAGTGCTGGCAGGGGGCCAGTCTATGGCTACACCTTC
CSAGRGPVYGYTF
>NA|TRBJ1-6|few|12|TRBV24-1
TGTGCCACCAGTGAGGGGGATTCACCCCTCCACTTT
CATSEGDSPLHF
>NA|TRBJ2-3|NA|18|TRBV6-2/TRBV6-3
TGTGCCAGCAGTTACTCGTGGGACCGGAGAAGGGACACAGATACGCAGTATTTT
CASSYSWDRRRDTDTQYF
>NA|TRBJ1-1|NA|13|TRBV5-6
TGTGCCAGCAGTCCCGTCGCGAACACTGAAGCTTTCTTT
CASSPVANTEAFF
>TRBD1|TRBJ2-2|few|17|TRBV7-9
TGTGCCAGCAGCATACTACGGGACAGGGTGATTACCGGGGAGCTGTTTTTT
CASSILRDRVITGELFF
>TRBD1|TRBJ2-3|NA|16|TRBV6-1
TGTGCCAGCAGTAGAAACGGACAGGGAATTGGAGATACGCAATATTTT
CASSRNGQGIGDTQYF
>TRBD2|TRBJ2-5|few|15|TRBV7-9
TGTGCCAGCAGCCCCAGGATAGCGGGAGTAGAGACCCAGTACTTC
CASSPRIAGVETQYF
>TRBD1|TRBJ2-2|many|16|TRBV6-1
TGTGCCAGCAGTATGACAGGGTACGAGAACACCGGGGAGCTGTTTTTT
CASSMTGYENTGELFF
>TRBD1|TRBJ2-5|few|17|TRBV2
TGTGCCAGCAATGGCGGGACAGGGTATTTGGGGCTAGAGACCCAGTACTTC
CASNGGTGYLGLETQYF
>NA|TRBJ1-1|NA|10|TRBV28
TGTGCCAGTTTATCCGGGCGAGCTTTCTTT
CASLSGRAFF
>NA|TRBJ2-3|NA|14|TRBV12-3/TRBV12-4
TGTGCCAGCAGTTTCCTGGGTCCCACGGATACGCAGTATTTT
CASSFLGPTDTQYF
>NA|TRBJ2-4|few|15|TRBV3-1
TGTGCCAGCAGCCAAGTCAGGGTTTCCAAAAACATTCAGTACTTC
CASSQVRVSKNIQYF
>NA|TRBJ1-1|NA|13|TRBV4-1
TGCGCCAGCAGCCTCATGGGGGGTACTGAAGCTTTCTTT
CASSLMGGTEAFF
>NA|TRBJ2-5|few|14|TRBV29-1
TGCAGCGTCTACCCTCTCCCGGGGCAAGAGACCCAGTACTTC
CSVYPLPGQETQYF
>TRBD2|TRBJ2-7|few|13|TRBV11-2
TGTGCCAGCGGGACTAGCGGACCCTACGAGCAGTACTTC
CASGTSGPYEQYF
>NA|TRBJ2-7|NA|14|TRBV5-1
TGCGCCAGCAGCCCCGGGGGGCGGCCAAACGAGCAGTACTTC
CASSPGGRPNEQYF
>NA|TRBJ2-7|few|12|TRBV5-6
TGTGCCAGCAGCTTGGGAGGGGAAGAGCAGTACTTC
CASSLGGEEQYF
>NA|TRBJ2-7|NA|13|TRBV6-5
TGTGCCAGCAGTTACTCCAGGGGTACCGAGCAGTACTTC
CASSYSRGTEQYF
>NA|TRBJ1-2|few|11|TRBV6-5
TGTGCCAGCACTAAGGGTCGCGGCTACACCTTC
CASTKGRGYTF
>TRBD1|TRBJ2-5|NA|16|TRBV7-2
TGTGCCAGCAGCTTAGGTCCCTACAGGGGGAGGGAGACCCAGTACTTC
CASSLGPYRGRETQYF
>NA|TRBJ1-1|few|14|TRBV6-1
TGTGCCAGCAGCCTAGCCGATGAAACGACGGAGGCTTTCTTT
CASSLADETTEAFF
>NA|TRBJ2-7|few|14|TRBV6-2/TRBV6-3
TGTGCCAGCAGTTACCGGCGATTTTCCTACGAGCAGTACTTC
CASSYRRFSYEQYF
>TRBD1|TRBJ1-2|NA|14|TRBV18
TGTGCCAGCTTTCCGGGACAGGGAGAGGCGGGCTACACCTTC
CASFPGQGEAGYTF
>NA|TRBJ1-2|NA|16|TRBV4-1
TGCGCCAGCAGCCAAGAATCGAGTCAGGTCCGCTATGGCTACACCTTC
CASSQESSQVRYGYTF
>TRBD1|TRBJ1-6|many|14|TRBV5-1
TGCGCCAGCAGCGGGACAGGGGCGGATTCACCCCTCCACTTT
CASSGTGADSPLHF
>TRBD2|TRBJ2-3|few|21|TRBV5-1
TGCGCCAGCAGCTCGAAACTAATGGGGACTAGCGGGAGCCCCCGTAGAGATACGCAGTATTTT
CASSSKLMGTSGSPRRDTQYF
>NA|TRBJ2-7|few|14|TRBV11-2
TGTGCCAGCAGCTTATCGGACGGTTCCTACGAGCAGTACTTC
CASSLSDGSYEQYF
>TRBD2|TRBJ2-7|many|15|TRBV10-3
TGTGCCATCAGTAGGACTAGCGGGAGTTCCTACGAGCAGTACTTC
CAISRTSGSSYEQYF
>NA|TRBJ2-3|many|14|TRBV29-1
TGCAGCGTTGAAGGTGTATGGTCCACAGATACGCAGTATTTT
CSVEGVWSTDTQYF
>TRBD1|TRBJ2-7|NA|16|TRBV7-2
TGTGCCAGCAGCTTAGAGGGGGCTGTAGGCTCCTACGAGCAGTACTTC
CASSLEGAVGSYEQYF
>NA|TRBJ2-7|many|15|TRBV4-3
TGCGCCAGCAGCCAAGACGGAGGCAGCACCTACGAGCAGTACTTC
CASSQDGGSTYEQYF
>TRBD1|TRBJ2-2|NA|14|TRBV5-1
TGCGCCGGAAGGACAGGGCTGAACACCGGGGAGCTGTTTTTT
CAGRTGLNTGELFF